In its sample, the clone carrying this T cell receptor (beta chain) was seen many times. A read error may be the cause here, since a much bigger clone is one base away. The sample belongs to a study of CDR3 diversity in severe acne. Each CDR3 protein gets one entry after TCRdb re-called the PCR reads with MiXCR. The table includes roughly 100,000 distinct CDR3 sequences, roughly half detected once. The CDR3 loop spans 13 amino acids. In germline, CDR1 is SGHVS, CDR2 FNYEAQ. Source material: blood. V usage is TRBV7-6 and J usage is TRBJ2-7; a possible D gene is TRBD2 (5 bases). This clonotype was obtained from a male donor with acne. The CDR3 DNA is TGTGCCAGCGGCTTGGGCAGATCGGGGGAGCAGTACTTC. Amino acids: CASGLGRSGEQYF.